The 15 T cell receptor beta chains below all came from one sample that was sequenced in a study of CD8 T cells in ankylosing spondylitis. General study results and limits: A TCR beta motif of several highly homologous variants seemed to mark ankylosing spondylitis blood.

Their recognized antigens are unknown. TCRdb recomputed calls from the 5' RACE reads with MiXCR, one row per CDR3 protein. This sample has approximately 440,000 distinct CDR3 sequences, with about 15% found just once. Sequenced: blood, either unsorted or a sorted T cell fraction (not recorded which). The receptors were gathered from a male donor with ankylosing spondylitis.

This clonotype was counted at least ten times. This rearrangement joins TRBV12-3 or TRBV12-4 to TRBJ2-7; D tentatively fits TRBD1 or TRBD2 (5 bases each). The length of the CDR3 is 13 residues. Trimming cost V 3 bases and J 6 bases, with 12 bases left between them. CDR3: CASSFKGRFEQYF. CDR3 DNA: TGTGCCAGCAGTTTTAAGGGGAGATTCGAGCAGTACTTC.

The gene calls are TRBV6-5 and TRBJ2-7, with 7 positions matching TRBD1. V lost 10 bases to trimming and J lost 5 bases; unmatched junction nucleotides: 8. The CDR3 loop spans 12 amino acids. Per germline, CDR1 MNHEY and CDR2 SVGAGI. This CDR3 reads CATHRGSHEQYF. The CDR3 DNA reads as TGTGCCACCCACAGGGGATCTCACGAGCAGTACTTC.

This clonotype was counted at least ten times. V is TRBV5-6 and J is TRBJ1-2, with D perhaps TRBD1 (6 bases). This CDR3 has 14 amino acids. The ends were cut back, 1 base at V and 4 bases at J, with 11 bases in the middle. Germline assignment: CDR1 SGHDT and CDR2 YYEEEE. The CDR3 nucleotides are TGTGCCAGCAGCTTGACAGGGATCGGCTATGGCTACACCTTC. Protein: CASSLTGIGYGYTF. The full variable domain, rest sourced from reference TRBV5-6 and TRBJ1-2, is DAGVTQSPTHLIKTRGQQVTLRCSPKSGHDTVSWYQQALGQGPQFIFQYYEEEERQRGNFPDRFSGHQFPNYSSELNVNALLLGDSALYLCASSLTGIGYGYTFGSGTRLTVV.

The chain employs TRBV5-1 and TRBJ2-2, with 9 bases aligning to TRBD1. In germline, CDR1 is SGHRS, CDR2 YFSETQ. Trimming removed 4 bases from V and 4 bases from J; junction bases left unmatched: 8. CDR3 length: 16 amino acids. The CDR3 sequence: CASSPGRQGVTGELFF. In DNA, the CDR3 is TGCGCCAGCAGCCCGGGCCGACAGGGGGTCACCGGGGAGCTGTTTTTT.

A remark on this clonotype: Compared with germline, one end of the junction differs, possibly owing to a read error. The chain employs TRBV20-1 and TRBJ2-5; TRBD2 agrees at 10 bases. Germline V gene data show CDR1 as DFQATT and CDR2 as SNEGSKA (reference sequence). The CDR3 runs 17 residues. The CDR3 loop reads CCAREGRAGGLGETQYF. CDR3 coding DNA: TGCTGTGCTAGAGAGGGTCGAGCGGGGGGGCTGGGAGAGACCCAGTACTTC.

This clonotype turned up a few times. This chain joins TRBV2 and TRBJ2-1; weak D call: TRBD2 (6 bases). Trimming shortened V by 6 bases and J by 5 bases, and 20 bases separated the two germline ends. The CDR3 is 16 residues long. CDR1 and CDR2 (germline): SNHLY, FYNNEI. The CDR3 bases are TGTGCCAGCAGCAAGATTCTACGGGAGCCCGACAATGAGCAGTTCTTC. This codes for CASSKILREPDNEQFF. Full variable domain (remainder filled in from reference TRBV2 and TRBJ2-1): EPEVTQTPSHQVTQMGQEVILRCVPISNHLYFYWYRQILGQKVEFLVSFYNNEISEKSEIFDDQFSVERPDGSNFTLKIRSTKLEDSAMYFCASSKILREPDNEQFFGPGTRLTVL.

This chain links TRBV13 with TRBJ2-3; D may be TRBD2 (7 bases). This CDR3 spans 19 amino acids. Between the trimmed V and J ends, which lost 3 bases and 5 bases, there was a span of 27 bases. Germline V CDR1 and CDR2: PRHDT, FYEKMQ (reference sequence). The CDR3: CASSFDRGGGRETVDTQYF. CDR3 nucleotides: TGTGCCAGCAGCTTCGACAGAGGGGGGGGTCGGGAGACCGTAGATACGCAGTATTTT.

This clonotype was seen only a few times. The J gene is TRBJ2-5, the V gene TRBV20-1, with TRBD2 matching 10 bases. The CDR3 spans 14 residues. J gave up 1 base and V 6 bases, and 5 bases lay outside the gene matches. The germline V gene has CDR1 DFQATT and CDR2 SNEGSKA (reference sequence). CDR3 amino acids: CSAHVAGGQETQYF. In DNA, the CDR3 is TGCAGTGCCCACGTAGCGGGAGGCCAAGAGACCCAGTACTTC.

The rearrangement uses TRBV4-1 and TRBJ1-2; TRBD1 agrees at 7 bases. The V segment lost 3 bases and the J segment 2 bases; nucleotides outside the gene matches: 3. The CDR3 runs 14 residues. The germline V gene has CDR1 MGHRA and CDR2 YSYEKL. The CDR3 spells CASSHEGQNYGYTF. CDR3 bases: TGCGCCAGCAGCCATGAGGGACAGAACTATGGCTACACCTTC.

The chain joins TRBV7-2 to TRBJ2-2; D is unresolved. V lost 5 bases and J 6 bases, leaving 10 bases between the germline ends. This CDR3 has 13 residues. Germline assignment: CDR1 SGHTA and CDR2 FQGNSA. The CDR3 spells CASSRQVAGELFF. In DNA, the CDR3 is TGTGCCAGCAGCCGTCAAGTTGCCGGGGAGCTGTTTTTT.

This rearrangement joins TRBV2 to TRBJ1-5, with D perhaps matching TRBD1 (5 bases). The CDR3 has 15 amino acids. Germline lookup yields CDR1 SNHLY and CDR2 FYNNEI. V lost 5 bases and J lost 3, with 14 bases in between. The CDR3 spells CASSKIDSFNQPQHF. The CDR3 bases are TGTGCCAGCAGTAAAATTGACAGCTTCAATCAGCCCCAGCATTTT.

This clonotype was recorded many times. This sequence joins TRBV12-3 or TRBV12-4 and TRBJ1-1; D call uncertain. The CDR3 has 13 amino acids. V dropped 10 bases and J dropped 2 bases, with 14 bases sitting between them. The CDR3 loop is CATHPTTNTEAFF. In DNA, the CDR3 is TGTGCCACCCACCCCACAACCAACACTGAAGCTTTCTTT.

The chain combines TRBV3-1 with TRBJ1-4; D is ambiguous. Germline V gene lookup returns CDR1 LGHDT and CDR2 YNNKEL (reference sequence). This CDR3 region has 15 residues. With 1 base removed from V and 5 bases from J, the gap between germline ends came to 11 bases. CDR3 sequence: CASSQAALVNEKLFF. CDR3 nucleotides: TGTGCCAGCAGCCAAGCGGCCCTGGTGAATGAAAAACTGTTTTTT.

This chain joins TRBV28 and TRBJ1-2, with no clear D. The CDR3 consists of 15 residues. CDR1 and CDR2 (germline): MDHEN, SYDVKM. The V end lost 3 bases, the J end lost 8 bases, and 19 bases lay between the germline ends. The CDR3 DNA reads as TGTGCCAGCAGTTTGCGGGGTTACGCTACCATCGGCTACACCTTC. This codes for CASSLRGYATIGYTF.

This clonotype was recorded many times. This chain uses TRBV5-1 with TRBJ2-5, with a weak D call TRBD1 (5 bases). V dropped 7 bases and J dropped 2 bases, with 12 bases sitting between them. CDR1 SGHRS and CDR2 YFSETQ come from the germline V gene. This CDR3 comprises 13 residues. CDR3 residues: CASHTPGQETQYF. Here the CDR3 DNA reads TGCGCCAGCCATACCCCAGGGCAAGAGACCCAGTACTTC.